The rows below give T cell receptor beta chains drawn from one sample of a study of identical twins. TCRdb reprocessed the 5' RACE reads with MiXCR, giving one entry per CDR3 protein. The sample consists of some 320,000 distinct CDR3 sequences, about 12% of them appearing once. These data were also reused for a study on yellow fever vaccine responses in identical twins.

What was sequenced was CD8+ T cells sorted from blood. The receptor source for this set is a woman younger than 35 in good health. CDR3s include the opening cysteine and the closing phenylalanine or tryptophan. A D gene is named only where the DNA matches it firmly. Size is omitted from some rows. Given values are once, few, many or a class for expanded clones.

j_gene,v_gene,d_gene,abundance,len,CDR3aa,CDR3nt
TRBJ2-1,TRBV19,.,.,13,CATSVAGYNEQFF,TGTGCCACCTCGGTAGCTGGGTACAATGAGCAGTTCTTC
TRBJ2-5,TRBV27,.,few,16,CASSFRRPGYGETQYF,TGTGCCAGCAGTTTCCGCCGCCCAGGGTACGGGGAGACCCAGTACTTC
TRBJ2-5,TRBV6-5,.,once,14,CASSYSDGLETQYF,TGTGCCAGCAGTTACTCAGACGGGTTGGAGACCCAGTACTTC
TRBJ2-2,TRBV7-8,.,few,15,CASSLVTRGTGELFF,TGTGCCAGCAGCTTAGTTACTAGGGGCACCGGGGAGCTGTTTTTT
TRBJ2-7,TRBV6-5,.,many,14,CASSYSRGFYEQYF,TGTGCCAGCAGTTACTCCCGGGGGTTCTACGAGCAGTACTTC
TRBJ2-2,TRBV6-2/TRBV6-3,.,few,15,CASSYSVGNTGELFF,TGTGCCAGCAGTTACTCGGTCGGAAACACCGGGGAGCTGTTTTTT
TRBJ1-2,TRBV20-1,TRBD1,few,15,CSARDPGQTSYGYTF,TGCAGTGCTAGAGACCCGGGACAGACGAGTTATGGCTACACCTTC
TRBJ1-1,TRBV12-3/TRBV12-4,.,.,11,CASLRGLEAFF,TGTGCCAGCTTGAGGGGATTAGAAGCTTTCTTT
TRBJ2-2,TRBV5-1,TRBD1,.,17,CASSLVGRGLPYGELFF,TGCGCCAGCAGCTTGGTTGGCAGGGGGCTCCCCTACGGGGAGCTGTTTTTT
TRBJ2-1,TRBV9,.,.,15,CASSVWYRTDNEQFF,TGTGCCAGCAGCGTATGGTACAGGACCGACAATGAGCAGTTCTTC
TRBJ2-7,TRBV4-1,.,many,14,CASSQVLGSYEQYF,TGCGCCAGCAGCCAAGTCCTAGGATCCTACGAGCAGTACTTC
TRBJ2-3,TRBV7-8,TRBD2,.,15,CASSPTSGSTDTQYF,TGTGCCAGCAGTCCTACTAGCGGGAGTACAGATACGCAGTATTTT
TRBJ2-3,TRBV2,TRBD2,few,15,CASSEVPGGRDTQYF,TGTGCCAGCAGTGAAGTTCCGGGGGGGAGAGATACGCAGTATTTT
TRBJ2-3,TRBV11-3,TRBD1,many,15,CASSARDSRTDTQYF,TGTGCCAGCAGCGCCCGGGACAGCCGCACAGATACGCAGTATTTT
TRBJ2-1,TRBV28,.,few,17,CASSPPPRRGGNNEQFF,TGTGCCAGCAGTCCCCCCCCCCGAAGGGGGGGAAACAATGAGCAGTTCTTC
TRBJ2-2,TRBV7-7,TRBD2,.,18,CASSPRGLADANTGELFF,TGTGCCAGCAGCCCCCGGGGACTAGCGGACGCGAACACCGGGGAGCTGTTTTTT
TRBJ2-5,TRBV6-1,TRBD2,many,17,CASHWRRTSGGLETQYF,TGTGCCAGCCACTGGCGCCGGACTAGCGGGGGGCTAGAGACCCAGTACTTC
TRBJ2-1,TRBV6-5,.,few,13,CASSYSGANEQFF,TGTGCCAGCAGTTACTCGGGAGCTAATGAGCAGTTCTTC
TRBJ2-3,TRBV6-4,.,few,14,CASSDGPEADTQYF,TGTGCCAGCAGTGATGGGCCCGAGGCGGATACGCAGTATTTT
TRBJ2-7,TRBV11-1,.,.,18,CASSPTEKGPPEGLEQYF,TGTGCCAGCAGCCCCACAGAGAAAGGACCCCCCGAGGGGCTCGAGCAGTACTTC
TRBJ2-1,TRBV14,TRBD2,few,17,CASSQGLAGRDYNEQFF,TGTGCCAGCAGCCAAGGTCTAGCGGGGAGAGACTACAATGAGCAGTTCTTC
TRBJ2-2,TRBV24-1,TRBD1,few,16,CATSDSDRFDTGELFF,TGTGCCACCAGTGATTCGGACAGGTTTGACACCGGGGAGCTGTTTTTT
TRBJ2-1,TRBV27,TRBD1,.,18,CASSLTGDWGSPIDEQFF,TGTGCCAGCAGTTTAACAGGGGATTGGGGTTCGCCTATCGATGAGCAGTTCTTC
TRBJ2-7,TRBV7-8,.,many,14,CASSSTGSSSEQYF,TGTGCCAGCAGTTCTACAGGGTCCTCCTCCGAGCAGTACTTC
TRBJ2-3,TRBV6-1,TRBD2,few,16,CASRTSGGALTDTQYF,TGTGCCAGCAGAACCAGCGGGGGGGCCTTGACAGATACGCAGTATTTT
TRBJ2-1,TRBV2,.,.,12,CASSEDNNEQFF,TGTGCCAGCAGTGAAGACAACAATGAGCAGTTCTTC
TRBJ2-1,TRBV14,TRBD2,few,17,CASSQDPPGRDRDEQFF,TGTGCCAGCAGCCAAGATCCCCCGGGGAGGGATCGAGATGAGCAGTTCTTC
TRBJ2-7,TRBV9,.,.,14,CASSVVGDTYEQYF,TGTGCCAGCAGCGTAGTTGGTGACACCTACGAGCAGTACTTC
TRBJ2-5,TRBV7-9,.,many,15,CASSLVVADQETQYF,TGTGCCAGCAGCTTAGTTGTAGCGGACCAAGAGACCCAGTACTTC
TRBJ2-7,TRBV15,TRBD1,.,15,CATSTRTGGSNEQYF,TGTGCCACCAGCACCAGGACAGGGGGTAGCAACGAGCAGTACTTC
TRBJ2-2,TRBV28,.,.,16,CASSFLLEPGTGELFF,TGTGCCAGCAGTTTTCTATTAGAACCGGGGACCGGGGAGCTGTTTTTT
TRBJ2-1,TRBV27,.,.,13,CASSPGARHEQFF,TGTGCCAGCAGCCCGGGAGCTCGGCATGAGCAGTTCTTC
TRBJ2-3,TRBV5-6,TRBD2,few,18,CASSLGTSGGPYTDTQYF,TGTGCCAGCAGCTTGGGGACTAGCGGGGGGCCCTACACAGATACGCAGTATTTT
TRBJ2-1,TRBV3-1,.,.,19,CASSQDRGADKYPLNEQFF,TGTGCCAGCAGCCAAGACAGGGGGGCGGATAAATATCCCCTCAATGAGCAGTTCTTC
TRBJ1-5,TRBV12-3/TRBV12-4,.,.,12,CASTRARGPQHF,TGTGCCAGCACCCGGGCCAGGGGGCCCCAGCATTTT
TRBJ2-1,TRBV5-6,TRBD2,.,16,CASSLGTSGRFDEQFF,TGTGCCAGCAGCTTGGGGACTAGCGGGAGATTCGATGAGCAGTTCTTC
TRBJ2-3,TRBV15,.,.,13,CATSTRTTDTQYF,TGTGCCACCAGCACCCGGACGACAGATACGCAGTATTTT
TRBJ2-1,TRBV10-3,TRBD2,.,14,CAISGGGTSPGPFF,TGTGCCATCAGTGGAGGCGGGACTAGCCCCGGTCCGTTCTTC
TRBJ1-1,TRBV15,.,.,16,CATSRDEGPGVGEAFF,TGTGCCACCAGCAGAGATGAGGGGCCAGGGGTAGGTGAAGCTTTCTTT
TRBJ2-1,TRBV12-3/TRBV12-4,.,few,13,CASSLSGGSEQFF,TGTGCCAGCAGTTTGTCGGGGGGCTCTGAGCAGTTCTTC
TRBJ1-5,TRBV10-2,.,few,13,CASRVGVEQPQHF,TGCGCCAGCAGGGTAGGAGTGGAACAGCCCCAGCATTTT
TRBJ2-1,TRBV6-1,.,many,14,CASSEAGEVSEQFF,TGTGCCAGCAGTGAAGCGGGGGAGGTCAGTGAGCAGTTCTTC
TRBJ2-7,TRBV9,.,few,12,CASSGNSYEQYF,TGTGCCAGCAGCGGCAACTCCTACGAGCAGTACTTC
TRBJ2-2,TRBV12-3/TRBV12-4,.,.,14,CASSHPGSPGELFF,TGTGCCAGCAGTCACCCGGGATCCCCCGGGGAGCTGTTTTTT
TRBJ1-6,TRBV15,.,few,16,CATSRSPEGNNSPLHF,TGTGCCACCAGCAGATCCCCGGAGGGGAATAATTCACCCCTCCACTTT
TRBJ2-7,TRBV29-1,TRBD2,once,13,CSVRGASGYEQYF,TGCAGCGTTCGAGGGGCTAGCGGCTACGAGCAGTACTTC
TRBJ2-5,TRBV29-1,TRBD2,many,13,CSVYRGEGETQYF,TGCAGCGTTTATCGCGGGGAGGGGGAGACCCAGTACTTC
TRBJ2-3,TRBV7-7,.,few,15,CASSQAPGTPDTQYF,TGTGCCAGCAGCCAAGCGCCCGGGACTCCAGATACGCAGTATTTT
TRBJ2-7,TRBV11-1,TRBD2,.,19,CASSPTGTSGKAVPYEQYF,TGTGCCAGCAGCCCCACCGGGACTAGCGGGAAAGCTGTACCCTACGAGCAGTACTTC
TRBJ2-1,TRBV24-1,TRBD2,.,17,CATSDPLAGASYNEQFF,TGTGCCACCAGTGACCCCCTAGCGGGAGCTTCCTACAATGAGCAGTTCTTC
TRBJ1-1,TRBV5-1,TRBD1,.,15,CASSPNDRENTEAFF,TGCGCCAGCAGCCCGAACGACAGGGAGAACACTGAAGCTTTCTTT
TRBJ2-2,TRBV6-2/TRBV6-3,TRBD2,many,14,CASSVAGEAGELFF,TGTGCCAGCTCCGTAGCGGGAGAGGCCGGGGAGCTGTTTTTT
TRBJ1-1,TRBV13,.,few,14,CASSLGGGDTEAFF,TGTGCCAGCAGCTTGGGGGGAGGGGACACTGAAGCTTTCTTT
TRBJ2-1,TRBV12-3/TRBV12-4,.,many,13,CASSFLQQVEQFF,TGTGCCAGCAGTTTTCTCCAACAGGTAGAGCAGTTCTTC